This TCR beta chain was retrieved from a study of read filtering for tumor transcriptome and immune sequencing. The library was built from around 0.4 ug RNA with molecular barcoded adaptors for alpha/delta and beta/gamma chains. Each CDR3 protein is one row after TCRdb ran MiXCR on the reads. The repertoire holds 45,000 to 50,000 distinct CDR3 sequences, with around 12% as singletons. Per germline, CDR1 SEHNR and CDR2 FQNEAQ (reference sequence). V gave up 2 bases and J gave up 4 bases, with 8 bases separating them. The CDR3 contains 13 residues. This clonotype was detected many times. Material for sequencing was a population of CD138-negative cells sorted from bone marrow. V usage is TRBV7-9 and J usage is TRBJ2-5; no definite D call. The TCR comes from a donor aged 40 or over with multiple myeloma. The CDR3 is CASSLSVGETQYF. The CDR3 nucleotides read TGTGCCAGCAGCTTATCTGTGGGAGAGACCCAGTACTTC. The entire variable domain, with the rest obtained from reference TRBV7-9 and TRBJ2-5, is as follows: DTGVSQNPRHKITKRGQNVTFRCDPISEHNRLYWYRQTLGQGPEFLTYFQNEAQLEKSRLLSDRFSAERPKGSFSTLEIQRTEQGDSAMYLCASSLSVGETQYFGPGTRLLVL.